The 9 T cell receptor beta chains below all came from one sample that was sequenced in a study of T cells after yellow fever vaccination. From the 5' RACE reads, TCRdb called clonotypes with MiXCR, one entry per CDR3 protein. The sample has some 160,000 distinct CDR3 sequences, 7% to 10% seen once. Sequencing was performed on CD8+ T cells sorted from PBMCs, taken 45 days after the yellow fever booster vaccination. The receptor source for this set is a man aged 18 to 30 who received the YFV17D yellow fever vaccine.

In this sample, this clonotype turned up a few times. This chain connects TRBV10-3 to TRBJ1-1; tentative D call: TRBD1 (6 bases). Germline V gene sequence: CDR1 ENHRY, CDR2 SYGVKD. V was shortened by 6 bases and J by 4 bases, with 6 bases between the two germline ends. The CDR3 contains 11 residues. CDR3 region: CAIRQGTEAFF. CDR3 in DNA: TGTGCCATCAGACAGGGCACTGAAGCTTTCTTT.

This clonotype was counted ten times or more. This sequence joins TRBV7-9 and TRBJ2-1, with D possibly TRBD2 on 5 matching bases. Germline V gene sequence: CDR1 SEHNR, CDR2 FQNEAQ (reference sequence). Trimming took 1 base from V and 8 from J, leaving 27 bases between them. The CDR3 is 19 amino acids. The CDR3 region has the DNA TGTGCCAGCAGCTTAGTGTCGGCTCGTTGGACTGCGGAACTGGATGAGCAGTTCTTC. This gives the protein CASSLVSARWTAELDEQFF.

This clonotype occurred a few times. The V gene is TRBV5-1, the J gene TRBJ2-2, with a tentative D call TRBD2 (7 bases). V was pared by 7 bases and J by 0 bases, with 13 bases between. Germline V CDR1 and CDR2: SGHRS, YFSETQ. The CDR3 consists of 15 residues. DNA for the CDR3: TGCGCCAGCGGGGGGGCGACAGCGAACACCGGGGAGCTGTTTTTT. Its protein product is CASGGATANTGELFF. Full variable domain (missing parts from reference TRBV5-1 and TRBJ2-2): KAGVTQTPRYLIKTRGQQVTLSCSPISGHRSVSWYQQTPGQGLQFLFEYFSETQRNKGNFPGRFSGRQFSNSRSEMNVSTLELGDSALYLCASGGATANTGELFFGEGSRLTVL.

This clonotype was picked up many times. V usage is TRBV7-9 and J usage is TRBJ2-7; perhaps TRBD2 as D (5 bases). Trimming shortened V by 2 bases and J by 4 bases, and 6 bases separated the two germline ends. Germline assignment: CDR1 SEHNR and CDR2 FQNEAQ (reference sequence). CDR3 length equals 12 residues. CDR3 amino acids: CASSLRGYEQYV. CDR3 nucleotide sequence: TGTGCCAGCAGCTTACGCGGGTACGAGCAGTACGTC.

This clonotype has just a few counts. The J gene is TRBJ1-5, the V gene TRBV12-3 or TRBV12-4, with 8 bases matching TRBD1. The CDR3 loop spans 15 amino acids. V gave up 0 bases and J gave up 6 bases; unmatched junction bases: 4. DNA for the CDR3: TGTGCCAGCAGTTTAGCCAGGGGGCTTGTTCAGCCCCAGCATTTT. Its protein product is CASSLARGLVQPQHF.

This chain joins TRBV27 and TRBJ2-2, with D possibly being TRBD2 (6 bases). The germline V gene encodes CDR1 MNHEY and CDR2 SMNVEV (reference sequence). The CDR3 runs 14 residues. V was trimmed by 9 bases and J by 2 bases, leaving 13 bases between them. The CDR3 bases are TGTGCCAGTACTTTCGGGGGTAACACCGGGGAGCTGTTTTTT. This codes for CASTFGGNTGELFF.

The V and J genes are TRBV15 and TRBJ1-1, with 11 nucleotides matching TRBD1. This CDR3 has 16 residues. V gave up 1 base and J gave up 3 bases; unmatched junction bases: 4. Germline lookup yields CDR1 LNHNV and CDR2 YYDKDF (reference sequence). The DNA of the CDR3 is TGTGCCACCAGCAGAGGTGGACAGGGGGCGGACACTGAAGCTTTCTTT. It specifies CATSRGGQGADTEAFF.

This clonotype was observed at least ten times. The gene calls are TRBV6-2 or TRBV6-3 and TRBJ2-5, with unresolved D. The V end lost 1 base, the J end lost 5 bases, and 2 bases lay between the germline ends. Germline lookup yields CDR1 MNHEY and CDR2 SVGEGT. The CDR3 length is 11 residues. The CDR3 DNA reads as TGTGCCAGCAGTTACTTGGAGACCCAGTACTTC. Translation gives CASSYLETQYF.

This clonotype came up a few times. The chain is built from TRBV7-2 and TRBJ2-3; TRBD2 matches at 12 bases. V was pared by 4 bases and J by 5 bases, with 1 base of the junction left unmatched. The germline V gene encodes CDR1 SGHTA and CDR2 FQGNSA. CDR3 length equals 14 residues. CDR3 amino acids: CASSSLAGGDTQYF. As DNA, the CDR3 is TGTGCCAGCAGCTCACTAGCGGGGGGAGATACGCAGTATTTT.